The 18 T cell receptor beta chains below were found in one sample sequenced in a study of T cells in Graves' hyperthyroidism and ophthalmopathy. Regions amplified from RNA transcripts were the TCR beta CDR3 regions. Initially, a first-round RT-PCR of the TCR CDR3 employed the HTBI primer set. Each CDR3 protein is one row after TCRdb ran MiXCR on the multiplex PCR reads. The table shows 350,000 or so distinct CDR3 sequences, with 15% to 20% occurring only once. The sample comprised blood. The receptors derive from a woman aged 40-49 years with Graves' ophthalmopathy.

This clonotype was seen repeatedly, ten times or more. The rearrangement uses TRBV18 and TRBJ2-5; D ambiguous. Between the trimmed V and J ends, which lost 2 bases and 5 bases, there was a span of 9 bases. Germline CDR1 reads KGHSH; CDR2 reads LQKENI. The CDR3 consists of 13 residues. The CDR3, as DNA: TGTGCCAGCTCACCAGGAGTTGGGGAGACCCAGTACTTC. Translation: CASSPGVGETQYF.

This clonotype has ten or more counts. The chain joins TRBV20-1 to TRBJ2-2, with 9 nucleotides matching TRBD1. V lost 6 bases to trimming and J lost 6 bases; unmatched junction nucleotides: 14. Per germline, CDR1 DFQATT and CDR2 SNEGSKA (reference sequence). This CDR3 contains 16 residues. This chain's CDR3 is CSATGGRTNWAGELFF. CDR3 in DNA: TGCAGTGCCACAGGGGGCCGTACGAATTGGGCCGGGGAGCTGTTTTTT.

The CDR3 nucleotides read TGTGCCAGCAGTTTAACAGGGGCTCAAGGCTACACCTTC. Translating it yields CASSLTGAQGYTF. The chain recombines TRBV27 with TRBJ1-2; 7 bases map to TRBD1. The CDR3 sequence is 13 residues long. Germline V lookup: CDR1 MNHEY, CDR2 SMNVEV (reference sequence). Germline trimming cut 2 bases from V and 8 bases from J; bases unmatched to any gene: 5.

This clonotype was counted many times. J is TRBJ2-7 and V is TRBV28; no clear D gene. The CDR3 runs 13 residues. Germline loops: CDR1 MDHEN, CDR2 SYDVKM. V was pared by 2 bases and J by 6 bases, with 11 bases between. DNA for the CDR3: TGTGCCAGCAGTTTAAGTCTGGTTCCCGAGCAGTACTTC. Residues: CASSLSLVPEQYF. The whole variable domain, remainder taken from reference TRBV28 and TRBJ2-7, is DVKVTQSSRYLVKRTGEKVFLECVQDMDHENMFWYRQDPGLGLRLIYFSYDVKMKEKGDIPEGYSVSREKKERFSLILESASTNQTSMYLCASSLSLVPEQYFGPGTRLTVT.

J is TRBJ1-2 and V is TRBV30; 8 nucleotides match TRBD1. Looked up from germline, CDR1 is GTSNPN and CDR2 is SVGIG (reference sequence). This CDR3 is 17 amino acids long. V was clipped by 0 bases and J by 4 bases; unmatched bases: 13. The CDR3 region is CAWSVGRGPTTTYGYTF. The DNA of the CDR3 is TGTGCCTGGAGTGTTGGCAGGGGGCCCACCACGACCTATGGCTACACCTTC.

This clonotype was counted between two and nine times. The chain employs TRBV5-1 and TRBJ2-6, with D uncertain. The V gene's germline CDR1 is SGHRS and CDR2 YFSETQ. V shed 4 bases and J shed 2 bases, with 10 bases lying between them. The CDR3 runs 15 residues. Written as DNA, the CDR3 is TGCGCCAGCAGCATAAGCCAGACTGGGGCCAACGTCCTGACTTTC. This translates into CASSISQTGANVLTF.

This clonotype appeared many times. CDR3 DNA sequence: TGTGCCAGCAGCCAGTCAGGGGGTGAGACCCAGTACTTC. This encodes CASSQSGGETQYF. The chain links TRBV28 to TRBJ2-5; TRBD1 matches 7 bases. Trimming at V came to 6 bases and at J to 5 bases, leaving 6 bases not matched to a gene. The CDR3 sequence is 13 residues long. Germline V CDR1 and CDR2: MDHEN, SYDVKM.

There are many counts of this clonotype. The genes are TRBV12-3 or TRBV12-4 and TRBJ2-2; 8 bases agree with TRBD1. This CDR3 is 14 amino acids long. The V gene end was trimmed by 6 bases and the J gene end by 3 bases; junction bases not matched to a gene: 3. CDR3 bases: TGTGCCAGCAGGACAGGGGAAGACACCGGGGAGCTGTTTTTT. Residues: CASRTGEDTGELFF.

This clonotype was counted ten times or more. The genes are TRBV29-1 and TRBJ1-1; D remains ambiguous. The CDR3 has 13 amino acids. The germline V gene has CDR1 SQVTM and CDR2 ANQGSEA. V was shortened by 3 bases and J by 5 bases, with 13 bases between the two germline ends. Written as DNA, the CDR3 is TGCAGCGTTGATCCGTCCGGGAGGACTGAAGCTTTCTTT. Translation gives CSVDPSGRTEAFF.

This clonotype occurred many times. CDR3 loop: CASTGPPAANTGELFF. The CDR3 DNA reads as TGTGCCTCCACCGGTCCTCCAGCGGCCAACACCGGGGAGCTGTTTTTT. This chain uses TRBV30 with TRBJ2-2; TRBD2 is a possible D gene (5 bases). Germline loops: CDR1 GTSNPN, CDR2 SVGIG (reference sequence). V lost 7 bases to trimming and J lost 2 bases, with 20 bases between them. There are 16 residues in the CDR3.

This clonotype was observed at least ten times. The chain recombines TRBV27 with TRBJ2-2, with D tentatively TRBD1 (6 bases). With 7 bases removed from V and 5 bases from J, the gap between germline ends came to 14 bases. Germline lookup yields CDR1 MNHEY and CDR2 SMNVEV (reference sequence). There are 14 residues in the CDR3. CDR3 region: CASTHGTQTGELFF. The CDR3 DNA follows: TGTGCCAGCACGCATGGGACACAGACCGGGGAGCTGTTTTTT.

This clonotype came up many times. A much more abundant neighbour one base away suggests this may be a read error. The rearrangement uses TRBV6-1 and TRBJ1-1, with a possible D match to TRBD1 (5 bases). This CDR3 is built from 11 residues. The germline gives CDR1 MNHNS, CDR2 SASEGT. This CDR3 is CASIAGTGAFF. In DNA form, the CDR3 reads TGTGCCAGCATTGCGGGGACTGGAGCTTTCTTT.

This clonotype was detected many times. The DNA of the CDR3 is TGCGCCAGCAGCTCCGTAACACAGGGGTCCGAGCAGTACTTC. Translated, it gives CASSSVTQGSEQYF. The chain combines TRBV5-1 with TRBJ2-7; 7 positions agree with TRBD1. Per germline, CDR1 SGHRS and CDR2 YFSETQ. This CDR3 is built from 14 residues. The J segment lost 6 bases and the V segment lost 3 bases, leaving 9 bases of the junction unmatched.

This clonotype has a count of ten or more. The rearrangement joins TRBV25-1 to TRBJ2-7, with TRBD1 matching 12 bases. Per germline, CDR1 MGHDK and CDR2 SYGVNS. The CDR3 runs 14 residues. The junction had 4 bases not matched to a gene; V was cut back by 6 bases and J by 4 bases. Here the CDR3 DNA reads TGTGCCAGCAGCGGGACAGGGGGCCCTTACGAGCAGTACTTC. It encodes CASSGTGGPYEQYF.

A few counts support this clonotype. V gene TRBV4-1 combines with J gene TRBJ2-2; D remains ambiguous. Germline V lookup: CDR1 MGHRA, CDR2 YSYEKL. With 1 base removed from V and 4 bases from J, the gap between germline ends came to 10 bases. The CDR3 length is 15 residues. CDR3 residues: CASSQGVSFTGELFF. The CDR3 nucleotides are TGCGCCAGCAGCCAAGGGGTCAGTTTCACCGGGGAGCTGTTTTTT.

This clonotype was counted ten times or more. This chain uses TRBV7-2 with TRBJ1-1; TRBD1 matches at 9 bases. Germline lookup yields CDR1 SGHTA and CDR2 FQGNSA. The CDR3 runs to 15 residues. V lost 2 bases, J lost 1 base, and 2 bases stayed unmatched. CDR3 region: CASSLKGQGNTEAFF. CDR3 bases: TGTGCCAGCAGCTTAAAGGGACAGGGGAACACTGAAGCTTTCTTT.

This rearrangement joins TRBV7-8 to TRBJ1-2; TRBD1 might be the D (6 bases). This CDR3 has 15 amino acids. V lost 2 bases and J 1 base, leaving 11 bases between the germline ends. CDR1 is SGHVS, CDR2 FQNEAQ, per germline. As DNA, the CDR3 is TGTGCCAGCAGCTTAAGACAGGAACTTAACTATGGCTACACCTTC. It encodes CASSLRQELNYGYTF.

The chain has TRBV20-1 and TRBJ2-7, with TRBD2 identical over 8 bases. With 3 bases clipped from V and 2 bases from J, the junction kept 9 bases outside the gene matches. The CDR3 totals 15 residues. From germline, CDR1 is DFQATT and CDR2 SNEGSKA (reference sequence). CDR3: CSASFGLAGAYEQYF. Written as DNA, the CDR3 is TGCAGTGCTAGTTTCGGGCTAGCGGGTGCCTACGAGCAGTACTTC.